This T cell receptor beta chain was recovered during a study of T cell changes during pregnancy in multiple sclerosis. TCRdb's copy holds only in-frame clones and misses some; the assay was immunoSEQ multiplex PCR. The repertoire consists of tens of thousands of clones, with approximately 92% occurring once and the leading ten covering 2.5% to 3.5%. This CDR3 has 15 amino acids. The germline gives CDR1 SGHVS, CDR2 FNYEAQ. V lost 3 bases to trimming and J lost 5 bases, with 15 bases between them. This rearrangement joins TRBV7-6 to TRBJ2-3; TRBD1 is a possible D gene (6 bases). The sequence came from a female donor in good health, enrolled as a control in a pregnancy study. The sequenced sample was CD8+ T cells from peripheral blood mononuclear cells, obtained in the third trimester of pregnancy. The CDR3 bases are TGTGCCAGCAGCTTGGTGGGGCGGACAGAAGATACGCAGTATTTT. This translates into CASSLVGRTEDTQYF.